The 27 T cell receptor beta chains below come from one sample, sequenced in a study of neurological immune-mediated disorders. TCRdb re-called the 5' RACE reads with MiXCR, one entry per CDR3 protein. In the table there are roughly 45,000 distinct CDR3 sequences, roughly 14% of which are singletons. Specified time point: longitudinal time-point 3. Sequenced: PBMCs. These receptors were obtained from a man aged 25 to 40 in good health.

This clonotype was detected ten times or more. The chain carries TRBV7-8 and TRBJ2-7, with 11 positions matching TRBD2. Trimming took 5 bases from V and 6 from J; bases not matched to a gene: 9. The germline V gene has CDR1 SGHVS and CDR2 FQNEAQ. The CDR3 covers 15 residues. The DNA of the CDR3 is TGTGCCAGCAGCCCGCGGCGACTAGCGGGACCCGAGCAGTACTTC. Its protein product is CASSPRRLAGPEQYF.

This clonotype has a count of ten or more. This rearrangement joins TRBV5-1 to TRBJ2-3; 10 nucleotides match TRBD2. Germline V gene data show CDR1 as SGHRS and CDR2 as YFSETQ. The trim removed 4 bases at V and 2 bases at J, leaving 10 bases unmatched. CDR3 length: 17 residues. In DNA, the CDR3 is TGCGCCAGCAGCCTAAGGACTAGCGGACCCACCACAGATACGCAGTATTTT. It translates to CASSLRTSGPTTDTQYF.

As to this clonotype: This sequence may be a read error, since a much larger clone differs from it by one base. The rearrangement uses TRBV7-2 and TRBJ2-3; no clear D. The CDR3 covers 13 residues. Germline CDR1 SGHTA, CDR2 FQGNSA. CDR3 residues: CASSLAEPDMQYF. CDR3 in DNA: TGTGCCAGCAGCTTAGCGGAACCGGATATGCAGTATTTT.

This clonotype was picked up many times. V and J are TRBV25-1 and TRBJ1-4; D possibly corresponds to TRBD1 (6 bases). The ends were cut back, 3 bases at V and 8 bases at J, with 10 bases in the middle. The CDR3 contains 13 residues. Looked up from germline, CDR1 is MGHDK and CDR2 is SYGVNS. CDR3 DNA: TGTGCCAGCAGTGACAGGGGAGGGGAAAAACTGTTTTTT. Its translation is CASSDRGGEKLFF.

The table lists this clonotype with many counts. V usage is TRBV27 and J usage is TRBJ2-3, with TRBD2 identical over 8 bases. The trim removed 2 bases at V and 1 base at J, leaving 2 bases unmatched. CDR1 MNHEY and CDR2 SMNVEV come from the germline V gene (reference sequence). CDR3 length equals 15 residues. DNA for the CDR3: TGTGCCAGCAGTTTAGTAGCGGGACGCACAGATACGCAGTATTTT. Amino acids: CASSLVAGRTDTQYF.

This clonotype appeared many times. The chain employs TRBV5-1 and TRBJ2-2, with 7 bases that match TRBD1. In germline, CDR1 is SGHRS, CDR2 YFSETQ. V lost 4 bases, J lost 4 bases, and 7 bases stayed unmatched. The CDR3 extends over 15 amino acids. CDR3 loop: CASSPLTGATGELFF. In DNA form, the CDR3 reads TGCGCCAGCAGCCCACTAACAGGGGCCACCGGGGAGCTGTTTTTT.

The table lists this clonotype with many counts. The rearrangement links TRBV2 to TRBJ2-1; tentatively, D is TRBD2 (5 bases). V gave up 7 bases and J gave up 2 bases, with 9 bases separating them. The CDR3 is 13 amino acids. Germline values: CDR1 SNHLY, CDR2 FYNNEI. The CDR3 reads CASNERAYNEQFF. The CDR3 DNA sequence: TGTGCCAGCAATGAGAGGGCCTACAATGAGCAGTTCTTC.

Many counts were recorded for this clonotype. Mismatch with germline at one junction end may stem from a read error. The J gene is TRBJ2-7, the V gene TRBV5-8; tentatively, D is TRBD1 (5 bases). CDR1 and CDR2 (germline): SGHTS, YDEGEE. The CDR3 covers 12 residues. The CDR3 loop reads CASSLEKGRECF. The DNA of the CDR3 is TGTGCCAGCAGCTTGGAAAAGGGCAGGGAATGCTTC.

Details on this clonotype: At one end the junction does not follow the germline gene, possibly because of a read error. This chain joins TRBV5-1 and TRBJ2-6, with 7 bases identical to TRBD1. This CDR3 is 15 amino acids long. Germline CDR1 and CDR2: SGHRS and YFSETQ. The CDR3 DNA reads TGCGCCTGCAGCTTAGCCACAGGGGTTACCAACGTCCTGACTTTC. Its translation: CACSLATGVTNVLTF.

About this clonotype: Being one base from a much bigger clone, this may be a read error. The rearrangement joins TRBV12-3 or TRBV12-4 to TRBJ2-5, with 9 bases that match TRBD2. The CDR3 has 13 residues. The CDR3 sequence: CVSSWTSAETQYF. DNA of the CDR3: TGTGTCAGCAGTTGGACTAGCGCAGAGACCCAGTACTTC.

This chain links TRBV19 with TRBJ2-1; tentatively, D is TRBD2 (5 bases). Between the trimmed V and J ends, which lost 1 base and 4 bases, there was a span of 8 bases. Germline CDR1 and CDR2: LNHDA and SQIVND (reference sequence). The CDR3 loop spans 14 amino acids. The CDR3 region is CASSIGGPYNEQFF. The CDR3 nucleotides are TGTGCCAGTAGTATAGGCGGGCCGTACAATGAGCAGTTCTTC.

This chain links TRBV11-1 with TRBJ2-1; D is tentatively TRBD1 or TRBD2 (5 bases each). Germline CDR1 and CDR2: SGHAT and FQDESV (reference sequence). The CDR3 runs to 12 residues. Trimming removed 5 bases from V and 6 bases from J, with 8 bases in between. CDR3 residues: CASSRDGNEQFF. The CDR3 DNA sequence: TGTGCCAGCAGCCGGGACGGCAATGAGCAGTTCTTC.

The V gene is TRBV20-1, the J gene TRBJ1-2; D is unresolved. V was clipped by 5 bases and J by 2 bases, with 18 bases between them. The CDR3 sequence is 15 residues long. The germline V gene has CDR1 DFQATT and CDR2 SNEGSKA (reference sequence). The CDR3, as DNA: TGCAGTGCTCCAATGGGGTACACTTTCAACTATGGCTACACCTTC. Translation: CSAPMGYTFNYGYTF.

This clonotype showed up many times. The chain uses TRBV7-6 and TRBJ2-5; D uncertain. V was clipped by 6 bases and J by 4 bases, with 9 bases between them. Germline-derived CDR1 and CDR2 are SGHVS and FNYEAQ. This CDR3 has 12 residues. CDR3 sequence (DNA): TGTGCCAGCAGTCCCCTCGGAGAGACCCAGTACTTC. Translated, it gives CASSPLGETQYF.

CDR3 protein: CASSIYQATEAFF. CDR3 DNA: TGTGCCAGCAGCATTTACCAGGCCACTGAAGCTTTCTTT. The J gene is TRBJ1-1, the V gene TRBV7-2; D not certain. Trimming pared 5 bases from V and 4 bases from J, leaving 11 bases between. The CDR3 is 13 residues long. Per germline, CDR1 SGHTA and CDR2 FQGNSA.

This clonotype appeared many times. The rearrangement links TRBV5-6 to TRBJ2-3; D could derive from TRBD1 or TRBD2 (5 bases each). The CDR3 spans 14 residues. V dropped 4 bases and J dropped 8 bases, with 17 bases sitting between them. Germline CDR1 is SGHDT and CDR2 is YYEEEE. The CDR3 sequence: CASSPAVGGGTQYF. The CDR3 nucleotides read TGTGCCAGCAGCCCAGCTGTGGGTGGGGGTACGCAGTATTTT.

By sample fraction, this clonotype is medium-sized (0.01 to 0.1%). The V gene is TRBV28, the J gene TRBJ2-5; 8 nucleotides align to TRBD1. Germline-derived CDR1 and CDR2 are MDHEN and SYDVKM. The length of the CDR3 is 15 residues. The V and J ends lost 8 bases and 5 bases, in that order; junction bases with no gene match: 13. DNA of the CDR3: TGTGCCAGCCAGTGGGCAGGGGGCGCATATGAGACCCAGTACTTC. Amino acid sequence: CASQWAGGAYETQYF.

This clonotype was counted at least ten times. V and J are TRBV5-1 and TRBJ2-7; TRBD1 might be the D (5 bases). The germline CDR1 and CDR2 sequences are SGHRS and YFSETQ. Trimming cost V 5 bases and J 5 bases, with 8 bases left between them. This CDR3 is built from 11 residues. DNA for the CDR3: TGCGCCAGCAGGGTAGGGGACGAGCAGTACTTC. This translates into CASRVGDEQYF.

J is TRBJ2-1 and V is TRBV11-1; TRBD2 matches at 9 bases. CDR3 length: 19 amino acids. Germline V gene data show CDR1 as SGHAT and CDR2 as FQDESV (reference sequence). The V and J ends lost 4 bases and 5 bases, in that order; junction bases with no gene match: 18. DNA of the CDR3: TGTGCCAGCAGCTGGGGAAGTCCGCCAGCGGGAGGACCCAACAATGAGCAGTTCTTC. This encodes CASSWGSPPAGGPNNEQFF.

This clonotype was detected a few times. The rearrangement uses TRBV6-5 and TRBJ1-1; no clear D gene. V was shortened by 4 bases and J by 4 bases, with 10 bases between the two germline ends. Germline-derived CDR1 and CDR2 are MNHEY and SVGAGI. This CDR3 spans 13 amino acids. DNA for the CDR3: TGTGCCAGCAGTTCGTGGAGGGTCACTGAAGCTTTCTTT. Protein: CASSSWRVTEAFF.

This clonotype was seen many times. The chain employs TRBV20-1 and TRBJ2-3; D remains ambiguous. The germline V gene encodes CDR1 DFQATT and CDR2 SNEGSKA (reference sequence). V was trimmed by 3 bases and J by 6 bases, leaving 19 bases between them. This CDR3 is built from 15 residues. The CDR3 nucleotides read TGCAGTGCTAGTCCCCCCCAAGGAGCATGGGATACGCAGTATTTT. This codes for CSASPPQGAWDTQYF.

In this sample, this clonotype turned up once. The chain is built from TRBV5-1 and TRBJ2-1, with 10 bases lining up with TRBD2. Germline-derived CDR1 and CDR2 are SGHRS and YFSETQ. Trimming took 8 bases from V and 8 from J; bases not matched to a gene: 10. This CDR3 contains 14 residues. In DNA form, the CDR3 reads TGCGCCAGTCGGGCAGCGGGAGGGAGAGATGAGCAGTTCTTC. It is translated as CASRAAGGRDEQFF.

This clonotype was seen at least ten times. This sequence joins TRBV24-1 and TRBJ2-2, with 7 bases that match TRBD2. The CDR3 is 17 amino acids. V lost 0 bases, J lost 3 bases, and 6 bases stayed unmatched. Germline V gives CDR1 KGHDR, CDR2 SFDVKD. In nucleotides, the CDR3 is TGTGCCACCAGTGATTTGCGCGCGGGAGCCGACACCGGGGAGCTGTTTTTT. It translates to CATSDLRAGADTGELFF.

This clonotype was detected ten times or more. The chain joins TRBV5-1 to TRBJ2-7; 10 positions agree with TRBD2. Trimming removed 0 bases from V and 6 bases from J; junction bases left unmatched: 6. Germline V gene sequence: CDR1 SGHRS, CDR2 YFSETQ. The CDR3 spans 15 residues. The DNA for the CDR3 is TGCGCCAGCAGCTTGGGGACTAGCGGCGTCCCCGAGCAGTACTTC. This gives the protein CASSLGTSGVPEQYF.

This clonotype was seen at least ten times. The chain combines TRBV5-1 with TRBJ1-1, with 8 bases fitting TRBD1. The germline gives CDR1 SGHRS, CDR2 YFSETQ. After removal of 4 bases from V and 10 bases from J, the junction contained 12 bases not matched to a gene. This CDR3 has 14 residues. In DNA, the CDR3 is TGCGCCAGCAGCGCCGGACAGGGTTTGCTTGGAGCTTTCTTT. Translation: CASSAGQGLLGAFF.

This clonotype was counted many times. This chain joins TRBV20-1 and TRBJ2-7; possible D gene TRBD2, 6 bases. Germline V gene sequence: CDR1 DFQATT, CDR2 SNEGSKA (reference sequence). V gave up 5 bases and J gave up 7 bases, with 9 bases separating them. The length of the CDR3 is 10 residues. For the CDR3, the DNA is TGCAGTGCTGGGGACTGGGAGCAGTACTTC. Amino acids: CSAGDWEQYF.

The chain is built from TRBV19 and TRBJ2-1; D tentatively fits TRBD1 or TRBD2 (5 bases each). V shed 3 bases and J shed 6 bases, with 9 bases lying between them. The CDR3 runs 13 residues. Looked up from germline, CDR1 is LNHDA and CDR2 is SQIVND (reference sequence). In DNA, the CDR3 is TGTGCCAGTAGTATTCTGGGGGTCAATGAGCAGTTCTTC. Translation gives CASSILGVNEQFF.